Listed here are 8 T cell receptor beta chains from one sample, sequenced in a study of radiotherapy plus CTLA-4 blockade in lung cancer. The table came from immunoSEQ multiplex PCR; TCRdb's copy has only in-frame clones and leaves some out. Among about 120,000 clones listed, approximately 84% were seen once. The sample here was peripheral blood, taken from a patient treated with radiotherapy plus ipilimumab. These receptors were taken from a human donor with non-small cell lung cancer who had a partial response to radiotherapy plus ipilimumab.

A single count supports this clone. The genes are TRBV6-1 and TRBJ2-7, with D possibly being TRBD2 (6 bases). Germline V lookup: CDR1 MNHNS, CDR2 SASEGT. The germline V and J ends were trimmed by 3 bases and 7 bases, with 16 bases remaining between them. The CDR3 has 14 residues. This CDR3 is CASSDGRTLREQYF. For the CDR3, the DNA is TGTGCCAGCAGTGACGGGAGAACCCTGCGGGAGCAGTACTTC.

This clone was seen a single time. The rearrangement uses TRBV28 and TRBJ2-1; 10 nucleotides agree with TRBD1. The CDR3 spans 18 residues. The ends lost 5 bases at V and 2 bases at J; junction bases unmatched: 12. CDR1 MDHEN and CDR2 SYDVKM come from the germline V gene. The CDR3 here is CASSRTRDRGLTYNEQFF. The DNA of the CDR3 is TGTGCCAGCAGTCGGACCCGGGACAGGGGACTAACCTACAATGAGCAGTTCTTC.

The CDR3 bases are TGTGCCAGCGGGGCATTGAACACTGAAGCTTTCTTT. Translated, it gives CASGALNTEAFF. This chain links TRBV6-6 with TRBJ1-1; D possibly corresponds to TRBD1 (5 bases). CDR3 length: 12 residues. The germline CDR1 and CDR2 sequences are MNHNY and SVGAGI (reference sequence). Trimming took off 8 bases at V and 0 bases at J, with 7 bases between the two ends.

This chain joins TRBV7-9 and TRBJ2-1; TRBD2 aligns across 7 bases. V was clipped by 5 bases and J by 6 bases; unmatched bases: 7. The germline gives CDR1 SEHNR, CDR2 FQNEAQ (reference sequence). This CDR3 contains 14 residues. Here the CDR3 DNA reads TGTGCCAGCAGCCTTGGGGGGGGAGGCAATGAGCAGTTCTTC. Translating gives CASSLGGGGNEQFF.

The chain uses TRBV27 and TRBJ2-7; D may be TRBD1 (5 bases). Germline-derived CDR1 and CDR2 are MNHEY and SMNVEV (reference sequence). This CDR3 is built from 13 residues. Deletions cut 4 bases from V and 0 bases from J, with 7 bases between. CDR3 region: CASSYRTSYEQYF. Written as DNA, the CDR3 is TGTGCCAGCAGTTACAGGACCTCCTACGAGCAGTACTTC.

V usage is TRBV5-1 and J usage is TRBJ1-3; 9 positions agree with TRBD1. CDR1 is SGHRS and CDR2 is YFSETQ in the germline V gene. J gave up 4 bases and V 0 bases, and 8 bases lay outside the gene matches. CDR3 length: 17 amino acids. The CDR3 spells CASSLVGQGTSGNTIYF. CDR3 in DNA: TGCGCCAGCAGCTTGGTGGGACAGGGAACTTCGGGAAACACCATATATTTT.

The rearrangement uses TRBV27 and TRBJ1-2; 9 nucleotides line up with TRBD1. This CDR3 has 11 residues. Losses at the gene ends were 9 bases for V and 5 bases for J; bases not matched to a gene: 1. Germline assignment: CDR1 MNHEY and CDR2 SMNVEV (reference sequence). CDR3 coding DNA: TGTGCCAGTGGACAGGGGTATGGCTACACCTTC. This encodes CASGQGYGYTF.

CDR3 sequence (DNA): TGCGCCAGCAGCCGGACAGGGGAAACCTACAATGAGCAGTTCTTC. This codes for CASSRTGETYNEQFF. This chain uses TRBV5-1 with TRBJ2-1, with 9 positions matching TRBD1. V lost 4 bases and J lost 2; bases outside the gene matches: 4. Germline CDR1 is SGHRS and CDR2 is YFSETQ. There are 15 residues in the CDR3.